This T cell receptor beta chain was captured in a study of T cell responses to AZD1222 COVID-19 vaccine. Germline values: CDR1 SGHTA, CDR2 FQGNSA. The CDR3 spans 16 residues. V was clipped by 6 bases and J by 4 bases; unmatched bases: 10. Produced via immunoSEQ multiplex PCR; TCRdb's table is partial and in-frame only. The sample lists about 140,000 clones, more than 70% occurring once. The starting material was peripheral blood, obtained 28 days after the second AZD1222 dose. The receptor comes from an adult who received the AZD1222 COVID-19 vaccine. The chain joins TRBV7-2 to TRBJ2-3, with TRBD2 identical over 10 bases. The CDR3 DNA reads TGTGCCAGCAGGGTGGTAGCGGGGGGATGGGCAGATACGCAGTATTTT. Its protein product is CASRVVAGGWADTQYF.